This paragraph reports one T cell receptor beta chain. The antigen is not known. These data are taken from a study of CXCR3-negative and CXCR3-positive naive CD8 T cells. Sorts performed in triplicate captured roughly 320,000 cells each from every CD8+ T cell subset. The naive CD8+ gate required CD45RO-CCR7+CD27+CD95- phenotype. UMI labels and 5' RACE were used to prepare the TRB cDNA libraries. After re-calling the 5' RACE reads, TCRdb lists one entry per CDR3 protein, DNA absent. This sample's table has around 96,000 distinct CDR3 sequences. Study observations and caveats: TRBV-TRBJ usage was alike in naive CXCR3-negative and CXCR3-positive cells but differed in memory cells.

The CDR3 contains 14 residues. Per germline, CDR1 SEHNR and CDR2 FQNEAQ (reference sequence). The receptor's source is a human donor in good health. Some clones in this sample may be carry-over from other donors' samples. The sample taken for sequencing was naive CXCR3- CD8+ T cells from blood. Subset reported: CD45RO-CCR7+CD27+CD95- naive CD8+ T cells lacking CXCR3 (TNR3-). The V gene is TRBV7-9, the J gene TRBJ2-7; TCRdb outputs TRBD1, but without DNA this stays unchecked. The CDR3 loop reads CASSDRDRSYEQYF.